This TCR beta chain is from a study of T cell responses to AZD1222 COVID-19 vaccine. Germline V CDR1 and CDR2: SNHLY, FYNNEI. The V and J ends lost 10 bases and 3 bases respectively, with 12 bases between them. The CDR3 covers 12 residues. A note on this clone: The antigen remains unidentified.

The study's findings and limits: A mostly white British donor set with more females was recruited, and clonal diversity was possibly underestimated.

Clones were sequenced by immunoSEQ multiplex PCR, and TCRdb holds only the in-frame ones, with some missing. Seen here are some 140,000 clones, 80% to 90% observed once, and the top ten hold about 1.9%. Sequences were derived from peripheral blood, sampled on day 0 of AZD1222 vaccination. The V gene is TRBV2, the J gene TRBJ1-1; tentative D call: TRBD1 (5 bases). The clonotype originates from an adult in good health. CDR3 region: CAIKGSYTEAFF. In nucleotides, the CDR3 is TGTGCCATCAAGGGGAGTTACACTGAAGCTTTCTTT.